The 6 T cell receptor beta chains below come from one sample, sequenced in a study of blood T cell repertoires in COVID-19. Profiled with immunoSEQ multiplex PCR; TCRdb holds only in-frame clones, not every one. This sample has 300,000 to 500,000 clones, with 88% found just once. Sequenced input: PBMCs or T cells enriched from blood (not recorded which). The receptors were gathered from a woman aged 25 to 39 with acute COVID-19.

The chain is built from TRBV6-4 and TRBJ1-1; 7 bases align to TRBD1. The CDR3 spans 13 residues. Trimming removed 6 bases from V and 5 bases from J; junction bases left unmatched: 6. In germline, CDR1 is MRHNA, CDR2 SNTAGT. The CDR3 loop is CASSQTGKTEAFF. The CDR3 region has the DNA TGTGCCAGCAGCCAGACAGGGAAGACTGAAGCTTTCTTT.

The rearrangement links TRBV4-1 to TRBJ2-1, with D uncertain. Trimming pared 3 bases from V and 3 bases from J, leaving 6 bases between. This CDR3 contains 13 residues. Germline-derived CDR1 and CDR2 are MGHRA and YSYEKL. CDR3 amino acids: CASSQPGYNEQFF. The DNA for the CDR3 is TGCGCCAGCAGCCAGCCAGGCTACAATGAGCAGTTCTTC.

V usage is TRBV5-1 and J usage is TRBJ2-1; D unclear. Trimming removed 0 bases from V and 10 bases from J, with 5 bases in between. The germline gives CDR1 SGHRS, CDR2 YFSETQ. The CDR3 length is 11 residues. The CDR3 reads CASSLGQEQFF. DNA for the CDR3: TGCGCCAGCAGCTTGGGGCAGGAGCAGTTCTTC.

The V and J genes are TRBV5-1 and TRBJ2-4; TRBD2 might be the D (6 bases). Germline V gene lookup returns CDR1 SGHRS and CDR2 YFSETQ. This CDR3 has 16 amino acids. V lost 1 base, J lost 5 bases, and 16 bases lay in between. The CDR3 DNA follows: TGCGCCAGCAGCTTGAAGGCAGGGTCGGGGGAAAACATTCAGTACTTC. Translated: CASSLKAGSGENIQYF.

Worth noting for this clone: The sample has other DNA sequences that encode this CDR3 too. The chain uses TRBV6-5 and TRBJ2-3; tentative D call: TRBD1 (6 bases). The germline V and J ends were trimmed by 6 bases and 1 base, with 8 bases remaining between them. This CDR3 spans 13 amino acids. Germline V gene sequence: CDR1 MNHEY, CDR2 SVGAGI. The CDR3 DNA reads TGTGCCAGCAGGGCAGGGGGCACAGATACGCAGTATTTT. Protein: CASRAGGTDTQYF.

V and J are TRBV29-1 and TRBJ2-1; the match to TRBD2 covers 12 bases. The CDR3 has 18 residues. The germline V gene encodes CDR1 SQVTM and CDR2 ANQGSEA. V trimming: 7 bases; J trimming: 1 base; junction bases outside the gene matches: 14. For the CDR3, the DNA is TGCAGCGCCGAACCGACTAGCGGGGGACATCGGTCCTACAATGAGCAGTTCTTC. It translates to CSAEPTSGGHRSYNEQFF.